The entry below gives a single T cell receptor (beta chain) sequence along with its context. Its specificity is unknown. The sample is drawn from a study of T cell responses to AZD1222 COVID-19 vaccine. Using immunoSEQ multiplex PCR, the repertoire was profiled, and TCRdb retains in-frame clones only, with some absent. The table records some 120,000 clones, 75% to 90% of them present only once. Study results and limitations: The breadth and depth of Spike-specific TCRs increased once two AZD1222 doses had been given. A reported finding is that nearly half of spike-specific TCRs target unmutated variant regions. Dominant CD4 TCR responses targeted spike regions 160-218 and 743-854.

Germline V gene lookup returns CDR1 KGHSH and CDR2 LQKENI. The CDR3 is made up of 16 amino acids. Trimming shortened V by 3 bases and J by 5 bases, and 16 bases separated the two germline ends. The chain carries TRBV18 and TRBJ1-4; possible D gene TRBD1, 5 bases. Material: peripheral blood, obtained on day 0 of MenACWY control vaccination. The TCR comes from an adult in good health. The CDR3 DNA sequence: TGTGCCAGCTCACCGCGCACAGGTCCGGCAAATGAAAAACTGTTTTTT. Translated: CASSPRTGPANEKLFF.